The 4 T cell receptor beta chains in this list originate from one sample, sequenced in a study of OX40 agonist ivuxolimab in advanced cancers. TCRdb keeps only in-frame clones here, not all; method: immunoSEQ multiplex PCR. The sample lists 60,000 to 75,000 clones; 84% were seen once. Material: CD4+ or CD8+ T cells sorted from blood, obtained in a trial of the OX40 agonist ivuxolimab. The receptors here all came from an adult with an advanced solid tumor such as melanoma, head and neck, liver or kidney cancer.

The V and J genes are TRBV5-4 and TRBJ2-1; D possibly corresponds to TRBD2 (5 bases). Germline V gives CDR1 SGHNT, CDR2 YYREEE (reference sequence). The CDR3 covers 12 residues. Trimming took off 3 bases at V and 7 bases at J, with 8 bases between the two ends. The CDR3, as DNA: TGTGCCAGCAGCTACCGGGGAAATGAGCAGTTCTTC. It is translated as CASSYRGNEQFF.

The V and J genes are TRBV19 and TRBJ1-1; D perhaps matches TRBD1 (6 bases). The CDR3 contains 14 residues. Trimming cost V 7 bases and J 2 bases, with 14 bases left between them. CDR1 and CDR2 (germline): LNHDA, SQIVND (reference sequence). The CDR3 DNA is TGTGCCAGTATCCCCGGGGGGGGCAACACTGAAGCTTTCTTT. It codes for CASIPGGGNTEAFF.

This rearrangement joins TRBV5-1 to TRBJ1-5, with D unclear. CDR1 and CDR2 (germline): SGHRS, YFSETQ. V gave up 7 bases and J gave up 4 bases, with 15 bases separating them. The CDR3 totals 14 residues. CDR3 in DNA: TGCGCCAGCGCTGAGCGCGGCGGAAATCAGCCCCAGCATTTT. Its protein product is CASAERGGNQPQHF.

The chain joins TRBV19 to TRBJ2-4, with unresolved D. CDR1 and CDR2 (germline): LNHDA, SQIVND (reference sequence). V lost 5 bases to trimming and J lost 2 bases, with 10 bases between them. The CDR3 extends over 14 amino acids. The CDR3 DNA reads TGTGCCAGTAGTCGAAGGGATCCCAAAAACATTCAGTACTTC. Translation gives CASSRRDPKNIQYF.